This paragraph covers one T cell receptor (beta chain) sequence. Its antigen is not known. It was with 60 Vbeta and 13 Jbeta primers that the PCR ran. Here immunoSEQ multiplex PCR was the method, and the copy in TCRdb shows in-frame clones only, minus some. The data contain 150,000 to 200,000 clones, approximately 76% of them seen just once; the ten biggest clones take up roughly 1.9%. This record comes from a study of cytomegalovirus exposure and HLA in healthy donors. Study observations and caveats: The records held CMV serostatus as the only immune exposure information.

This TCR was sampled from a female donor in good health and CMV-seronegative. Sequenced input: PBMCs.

The CDR3 protein is CASSPRTGGTSPLHF. The CDR3 nucleotides read TGTGCCAGCAGCCCTCGGACAGGGGGCACGTCACCCCTCCACTTT. This chain links TRBV13 with TRBJ1-6; 11 nucleotides align to TRBD1. This CDR3 region has 15 residues. With V trimmed by 5 bases and J by 10 bases, 7 bases remained unmatched. The germline V gene has CDR1 PRHDT and CDR2 FYEKMQ (reference sequence).